The clone carrying this T cell receptor (beta chain) was counted ten times or more. TCRdb ran MiXCR on the 5' RACE reads and lists one entry per CDR3 protein. The top ten hold 2.5% to 3.5% of the sample, which has some 560,000 distinct CDR3 sequences, 9% to 10% seen once. This entry belongs to a study of identical twins. Per germline, CDR1 SGHTA and CDR2 FQGNSA. This CDR3 is built from 15 residues. V lost 5 bases to trimming and J lost 3 bases, with 16 bases between them. A further study also used this sample, focusing on yellow fever vaccine responses in identical twins.

V gene TRBV7-2 combines with J gene TRBJ1-2; TRBD1 is a possible D gene (5 bases). The sequencing input was PBMCs. The sequence was obtained from a young woman in good health. CDR3 sequence: CASSPSAGTDYGYTF. The CDR3 DNA reads TGTGCCAGCAGCCCCTCAGCCGGGACGGACTATGGCTACACCTTC.